This T cell receptor (beta chain) derives from a study of blood T cells in healthy people across ages. Study at large: About one barcoded beta molecule was captured per two T cells (by template switching). General study results and limits: TCR beta diversity per million T cells fell roughly linearly with age. CMV status of donors was not determined, possibly confounding expanded clonotype changes.

A sample-barcoded 5' primer and a J-beta primer mix were used in a second PCR of roughly 7 to 11 cycles. One entry per CDR3 protein, called by TCRdb with MiXCR from the 5' RACE reads. The table has approximately 2,000,000 distinct CDR3 sequences, approximately 40% seen once. A remark on this clonotype: The antigen is unknown.

There are 14 residues in the CDR3. V lost 7 bases to trimming and J lost 5 bases, with 15 bases between them. CDR1 is KGHDR and CDR2 is SFDVKD in the germline V gene. The TCR originated in a human donor in good health. The sequencing sample was made of blood. The chain employs TRBV24-1 and TRBJ2-3, with D perhaps TRBD1 (6 bases). The CDR3 nucleotides are TGTGCCACCAGCCCGGCTTGGGGGCAAGATACGCAGTATTTT. Translated: CATSPAWGQDTQYF.